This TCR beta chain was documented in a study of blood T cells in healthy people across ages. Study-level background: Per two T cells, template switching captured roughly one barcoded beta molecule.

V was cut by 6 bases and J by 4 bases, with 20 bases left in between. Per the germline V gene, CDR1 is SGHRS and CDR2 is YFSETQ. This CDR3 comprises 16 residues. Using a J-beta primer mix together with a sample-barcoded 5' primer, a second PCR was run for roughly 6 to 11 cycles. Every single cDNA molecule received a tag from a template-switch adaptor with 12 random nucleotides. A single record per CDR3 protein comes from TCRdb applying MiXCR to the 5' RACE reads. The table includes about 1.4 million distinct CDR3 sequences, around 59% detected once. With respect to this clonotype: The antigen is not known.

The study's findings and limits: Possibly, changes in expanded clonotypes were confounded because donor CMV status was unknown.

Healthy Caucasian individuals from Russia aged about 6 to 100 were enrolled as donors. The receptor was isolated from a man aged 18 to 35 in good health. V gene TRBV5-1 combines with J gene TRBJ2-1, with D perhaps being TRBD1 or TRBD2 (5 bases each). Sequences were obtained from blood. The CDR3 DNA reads TGCGCCAGCACCCCAAAGTCTGGGGGTAGGTACAATGAGCAGTTCTTC. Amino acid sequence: CASTPKSGGRYNEQFF. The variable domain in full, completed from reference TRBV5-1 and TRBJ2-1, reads KAGVTQTPRYLIKTRGQQVTLSCSPISGHRSVSWYQQTPGQGLQFLFEYFSETQRNKGNFPGRFSGRQFSNSRSEMNVSTLELGDSALYLCASTPKSGGRYNEQFFGPGTRLTVL.